A single sample gave rise to the 4 T cell receptor beta chains below, sequenced in a study of T cells in Graves' hyperthyroidism and ophthalmopathy. Amplification of TCR beta CDR3 regions used RNA as the template. A set of HTBI primers served as the primers for a first-round RT-PCR of the TCR CDR3. TCRdb reprocessed the multiplex PCR reads with MiXCR, giving one entry per CDR3 protein. The sample yields roughly 380,000 distinct CDR3 sequences, around 13% seen once. Sequenced material: blood. Source of these receptors: a woman aged 55-69 years with Graves' hyperthyroidism.

This clonotype was seen many times. The chain carries TRBV12-3 or TRBV12-4 and TRBJ2-3, with D possibly matching TRBD1 (6 bases). This CDR3 spans 14 amino acids. V shed 5 bases and J shed 1 base, with 10 bases lying between them. The CDR3 sequence: CASSQRQGTDTQYF. CDR3 in DNA: TGTGCCAGCAGTCAACGACAGGGCACAGATACGCAGTATTTT.

This clonotype was observed at least ten times. V and J are TRBV3-1 and TRBJ2-1; 7 bases line up with TRBD2. The V gene's germline CDR1 is LGHDT and CDR2 YNNKEL (reference sequence). The CDR3 loop spans 16 amino acids. V trimming: 4 bases; J trimming: 3 bases; junction bases outside the gene matches: 9. CDR3 sequence: CASSLRGGRIYNEQFF. The CDR3 region has the DNA TGTGCCAGCAGCCTTAGGGGCGGGAGAATCTACAATGAGCAGTTCTTC.

This clonotype was picked up many times. The DNA of the CDR3 is TGTGCCAGCAGCTTAGAGGACGTCCGGGCCTACGAGCAGTACTTC. This gives the protein CASSLEDVRAYEQYF. The J gene is TRBJ2-7, the V gene TRBV7-9; unclear D gene. The germline V gene encodes CDR1 SEHNR and CDR2 FQNEAQ (reference sequence). V lost 1 base to trimming and J lost 2 bases, with 12 bases between them. The CDR3 sequence is 15 residues long.

This clonotype was found many times. This chain connects TRBV13 to TRBJ2-5; TRBD1 matches 8 bases. V dropped 5 bases and J dropped 5; count of bases not matched to a gene: 1. The germline gives CDR1 PRHDT, CDR2 FYEKMQ (reference sequence). The CDR3 has 12 residues. The CDR3 nucleotides read TGTGCCAGCAGCCACAGGGGGGAGACCCAGTACTTC. Its protein product is CASSHRGETQYF.